These 31 T cell receptor beta chains originate from one sample sequenced in a study of T cells in localized non-small cell lung cancer. The table came from immunoSEQ multiplex PCR; TCRdb's copy has only in-frame clones and leaves some out. The top ten hold 15% to 20% of the sample, which has 35,000 to 40,000 clones, around 80% seen once. The sequences come from peripheral blood, collected before any cancer treatment. These receptors all come from a male donor aged 60 or older with stage III squamous cell lung carcinoma.

This clone was counted a single time. The rearrangement joins TRBV5-1 to TRBJ2-1, with 8 bases aligning to TRBD1. V trimming: 0 bases; J trimming: 7 bases; junction bases outside the gene matches: 6. CDR3 size: 15 residues. Germline V gene sequence: CDR1 SGHRS, CDR2 YFSETQ. CDR3: CASSLVGQGMNEQFF. CDR3 nucleotide sequence: TGCGCCAGCAGCTTGGTCGGACAGGGAATGAATGAGCAGTTCTTC.

J is TRBJ2-4 and V is TRBV5-1; 8 bases are a match to TRBD1. Unmatched junction bases numbered 12, after V lost 5 bases and J lost 8 bases. Germline assignment: CDR1 SGHRS and CDR2 YFSETQ. The CDR3 totals 15 residues. The CDR3 nucleotides are TGCGCCAGCAGTTATGCAGGGGGCGAGGGAGACATTCAGTACTTC. It is translated as CASSYAGGEGDIQYF.

The sample holds one count of this clone. This chain connects TRBV6-5 to TRBJ1-4; D is undetermined. Germline values: CDR1 MNHEY, CDR2 SVGAGI. Trimming removed 6 bases from V and 5 bases from J, with 16 bases in between. This CDR3 contains 15 residues. CDR3 residues: CASRLSHLTNEKLFF. In DNA, the CDR3 is TGTGCCAGCAGACTCTCCCACCTCACCAATGAAAAACTGTTTTTT.

V usage is TRBV6-5 and J usage is TRBJ2-5; 9 bases map to TRBD1. V was clipped by 2 bases and J by 2 bases; unmatched bases: 3. This CDR3 is 15 amino acids long. Looked up from germline, CDR1 is MNHEY and CDR2 is SVGAGI. CDR3 sequence reads: CASSYGQGRQETQYF. For the CDR3, the DNA is TGTGCCAGCAGTTACGGACAGGGGCGTCAAGAGACCCAGTACTTC.

The rearrangement joins TRBV5-4 to TRBJ2-3; D unresolved. CDR3 size: 15 residues. Trimming removed 0 bases from V and 4 bases from J, with 12 bases in between. Per germline, CDR1 SGHNT and CDR2 YYREEE (reference sequence). CDR3 DNA: TGTGCCAGCAGCTTGGAAACCGGGTATTCAGATACGCAGTATTTT. It translates to CASSLETGYSDTQYF.

V gene TRBV7-6 combines with J gene TRBJ1-1, with TRBD1 matching over 12 bases. This CDR3 spans 12 amino acids. CDR1 and CDR2 from the germline V gene are SGHVS and FNYEAQ. Trimming took 8 bases from V and 13 from J; bases not matched to a gene: 8. The CDR3 coding sequence is TGTGCCAGCGGTCCGGGACAGGGGGCCATTTTCTTT. Protein sequence: CASGPGQGAIFF.

This chain connects TRBV27 to TRBJ2-1; tentatively, D is TRBD1 (6 bases). The CDR3 is 14 amino acids. V was cut by 6 bases and J by 4 bases, with 13 bases left in between. CDR1 is MNHEY, CDR2 SMNVEV, per germline (reference sequence). The CDR3 bases are TGTGCCAGCAGCTATATACAGGGATACAATGAGCAGTTCTTC. This codes for CASSYIQGYNEQFF.

The rearrangement uses TRBV5-8 and TRBJ2-3; 8 nucleotides match TRBD2. After removal of 4 bases from V and 4 bases from J, the junction contained 8 bases not matched to a gene. Germline-derived CDR1 and CDR2 are SGHTS and YDEGEE. CDR3 length equals 15 residues. As DNA, the CDR3 is TGTGCCAGCAGCCGGGGACTAGGAGCCTCAGATACGCAGTATTTT. Translating it yields CASSRGLGASDTQYF.

V is TRBV18 and J is TRBJ2-7; D is perhaps TRBD1 (6 bases). Germline lookup yields CDR1 KGHSH and CDR2 LQKENI. The CDR3 consists of 11 residues. V lost 5 bases and J 12 bases, leaving 14 bases between the germline ends. The CDR3 coding sequence is TGTGCCAGCTCAGGGGACACGGATGTGTACTTC. This sequence encodes CASSGDTDVYF.

This chain connects TRBV4-1 to TRBJ2-3; 8 positions agree with TRBD1. V lost 3 bases and J lost 3; bases outside the gene matches: 8. Looked up from germline, CDR1 is MGHRA and CDR2 is YSYEKL. The CDR3 has 16 amino acids. CDR3 coding DNA: TGCGCCAGCAGCCAGGCCAGGACAGGGATTACAGATACGCAGTATTTT. Its translation is CASSQARTGITDTQYF.

This chain uses TRBV27 with TRBJ1-6, with 7 bases matching TRBD1. The CDR3 runs to 14 residues. Germline V CDR1 and CDR2: MNHEY, SMNVEV (reference sequence). V was pared by 5 bases and J by 10 bases, with 8 bases of the junction left unmatched. The CDR3 loop reads CASSPGRGGSPLHF. For the CDR3, the DNA is TGTGCCAGCAGTCCAGGGCGAGGGGGCTCACCCCTCCACTTT.

The genes are TRBV5-1 and TRBJ1-6; TRBD1 agrees at 8 bases. Germline V lookup: CDR1 SGHRS, CDR2 YFSETQ. V shed 6 bases, J shed 7 bases, and the junction held 6 bases outside the gene matches. This CDR3 has 14 residues. The CDR3 region is CASTPGQGNSPLHF. The CDR3 DNA follows: TGCGCCAGCACCCCCGGACAGGGAAATTCACCCCTCCACTTT.

The rearrangement joins TRBV7-2 to TRBJ2-2, with a weak D call TRBD1 (5 bases). V gave up 2 bases and J gave up 2 bases, with 12 bases separating them. The CDR3 runs 16 residues. Germline V CDR1 and CDR2: SGHTA, FQGNSA. CDR3 sequence: CASSLRRQINTGELFF. CDR3 coding DNA: TGTGCCAGCAGCTTACGTAGACAGATAAACACCGGGGAGCTGTTTTTT.

The chain couples TRBV5-1 to TRBJ1-1; 8 bases fit TRBD1. The J segment lost 4 bases and the V segment lost 3 bases, leaving 5 bases of the junction unmatched. The CDR3 loop spans 14 amino acids. The germline gives CDR1 SGHRS, CDR2 YFSETQ. This CDR3 reads CASSSQGAGTEAFF. CDR3 DNA sequence: TGCGCCAGCAGCTCGCAGGGGGCTGGCACTGAAGCTTTCTTT. Using reference TRBV5-1 and TRBJ1-1 for the parts outside the CDR3, the full variable domain is KAGVTQTPRYLIKTRGQQVTLSCSPISGHRSVSWYQQTPGQGLQFLFEYFSETQRNKGNFPGRFSGRQFSNSRSEMNVSTLELGDSALYLCASSSQGAGTEAFFGQGTRLTVV.

V is TRBV10-3 and J is TRBJ1-1; a weak D match, TRBD1 (5 bases). Trimming removed 7 bases from V and 4 bases from J, with 7 bases in between. Germline assignment: CDR1 ENHRY and CDR2 SYGVKD. The CDR3 loop spans 11 amino acids. CDR3: CAINGGTEAFF. The CDR3 bases are TGTGCCATCAATGGGGGCACTGAAGCTTTCTTT.

The rearrangement joins TRBV6-6 to TRBJ1-1; D not certain. The V end lost 3 bases, the J end lost 5 bases, and 10 bases lay between the germline ends. The V gene's germline CDR1 is MNHNY and CDR2 SVGAGI (reference sequence). The CDR3 sequence is 13 residues long. CDR3 protein: CASSYGRLTEAFF. The DNA of the CDR3 is TGTGCCAGCAGTTATGGGAGGCTAACTGAAGCTTTCTTT.

The V gene is TRBV7-9, the J gene TRBJ2-5; 10 bases align to TRBD2. Germline CDR1 reads SEHNR; CDR2 reads FQNEAQ (reference sequence). With V trimmed by 6 bases and J by 3 bases, 4 bases remained unmatched. This CDR3 contains 14 residues. CDR3 sequence: CASRLGTSEETQYF. The CDR3 region has the DNA TGTGCCAGCAGATTGGGGACTAGCGAAGAGACCCAGTACTTC. Together with reference TRBV7-9 and TRBJ2-5, the CDR3 gives the full variable domain: DTGVSQNPRHKITKRGQNVTFRCDPISEHNRLYWYRQTLGQGPEFLTYFQNEAQLEKSRLLSDRFSAERPKGSFSTLEIQRTEQGDSAMYLCASRLGTSEETQYFGPGTRLLVL.

V usage is TRBV6-1 and J usage is TRBJ1-5; 9 bases fit TRBD1. J gave up 6 bases and V 7 bases, and 10 bases lay outside the gene matches. CDR1 and CDR2 (germline): MNHNS, SASEGT. This CDR3 has 15 residues. CDR3 in amino acids: CASTLGQGRGQPQHF. CDR3 coding DNA: TGTGCCAGCACCCTGGGACAGGGAAGAGGTCAGCCCCAGCATTTT.

This clone was recorded a few times. V is TRBV7-3 and J is TRBJ1-1; 9 nucleotides agree with TRBD1. J lost 5 bases, V lost 5 bases, and 9 bases had no gene match. This CDR3 comprises 15 residues. CDR1 is SGHTA, CDR2 FQGTGA, per germline. CDR3 protein: CASSLTGGTGTEAFF. CDR3 nucleotide sequence: TGTGCCAGCAGCCTGACAGGGGGGACAGGAACTGAAGCTTTCTTT.

The gene calls are TRBV2 and TRBJ1-4; the D gene is possibly TRBD1 (5 bases). The germline V gene encodes CDR1 SNHLY and CDR2 FYNNEI. The V end was cut by 1 base, the J end by 0 bases, with 6 bases between. The CDR3 loop spans 15 amino acids. The CDR3 is CASSEDRTTNEKLFF. In nucleotides, the CDR3 is TGTGCCAGCAGTGAAGACAGGACAACTAATGAAAAACTGTTTTTT.

The J gene is TRBJ2-3, the V gene TRBV4-2; the D is unclear. The V end was cut by 1 base, the J end by 0 bases, with 23 bases between. Germline V CDR1 and CDR2: LGHNA, YNFKEQ. This CDR3 contains 20 residues. The DNA for the CDR3 is TGTGCCAGCAGCCAAGGGCGGATCGGCAGGCTCACTTCAAGCACAGATACGCAGTATTTT. Residues: CASSQGRIGRLTSSTDTQYF.

V usage is TRBV15 and J usage is TRBJ2-1; D not resolved. V gave up 3 bases and J gave up 3 bases, with 15 bases separating them. From germline, CDR1 is LNHNV and CDR2 YYDKDF (reference sequence). CDR3 length: 16 amino acids. This CDR3 is CATSSQGGGGYNEQFF. The CDR3 coding sequence is TGTGCCACCAGCAGTCAAGGTGGCGGCGGCTACAATGAGCAGTTCTTC.

The chain is built from TRBV5-4 and TRBJ2-3; 7 nucleotides agree with TRBD2. This CDR3 is 16 amino acids long. Germline V CDR1 and CDR2: SGHNT, YYREEE (reference sequence). The J segment lost 0 bases and the V segment lost 3 bases, leaving 7 bases of the junction unmatched. The CDR3 DNA is TGTGCCAGCAGCTACCCCCTAGCGGCTAGCACAGATACGCAGTATTTT. Translating it yields CASSYPLAASTDTQYF.

This chain uses TRBV20-1 with TRBJ2-5; D ambiguous. The ends were cut back, 5 bases at V and 5 bases at J, with 6 bases in the middle. CDR1 is DFQATT, CDR2 SNEGSKA, per germline (reference sequence). The CDR3 contains 10 residues. The CDR3 DNA reads as TGCAGTGCTCCGGTGGAGACCCAGTACTTC. Its translation: CSAPVETQYF.

This chain joins TRBV30 and TRBJ2-2; no reliable D call. The V and J ends lost 3 bases and 4 bases respectively, with 9 bases between them. This CDR3 is built from 13 residues. Germline V gives CDR1 GTSNPN, CDR2 SVGIG (reference sequence). This chain's CDR3 is CAWREFGTGELFF. The DNA of the CDR3 is TGTGCCTGGAGGGAGTTCGGCACCGGGGAGCTGTTTTTT. Based on the CDR3 plus reference TRBV30 and TRBJ2-2, the full variable domain is SQTIHQWPATLVQPVGSPLSLECTVEGTSNPNLYWYRQAAGRGLQLLFYSVGIGQISSEVPQNLSASRPQDRQFILSSKKLLLSDSGFYLCAWREFGTGELFFGEGSRLTVL.

This chain links TRBV18 with TRBJ1-4; 8 bases fit TRBD1. Germline loops: CDR1 KGHSH, CDR2 LQKENI. The CDR3 runs to 15 residues. The V and J ends lost 5 bases and 8 bases, in that order; junction bases with no gene match: 10. In DNA form, the CDR3 reads TGTGCCAGCTCATTCCAGGCAGGGGGCAGCGAAAAACTGTTTTTT. It encodes CASSFQAGGSEKLFF.

The chain uses TRBV5-6 and TRBJ1-2; the match to TRBD1 covers 8 bases. The CDR3 runs 15 residues. After removal of 4 bases from V and 5 bases from J, the junction contained 10 bases not matched to a gene. Germline V lookup: CDR1 SGHDT, CDR2 YYEEEE. The CDR3 DNA sequence: TGTGCCAGCAGCGCAGGGACAGGACTACGTTATGGCTACACCTTC. Amino acids: CASSAGTGLRYGYTF.

The V call is TRBV10-3, the J call TRBJ1-1, with TRBD1 matching over 12 bases. The germline CDR1 and CDR2 sequences are ENHRY and SYGVKD. V was clipped by 7 bases and J by 4 bases; unmatched bases: 7. The CDR3 consists of 15 residues. The CDR3 here is CAITGTGGAGTEAFF. CDR3 nucleotides: TGTGCCATCACCGGGACAGGGGGCGCGGGCACTGAAGCTTTCTTT.

DNA for the CDR3: TGTGCCAGTAGTTCTCCTCAGGGGCGCGATCAGCCCCAGCATTTT. Translation gives CASSSPQGRDQPQHF. The chain employs TRBV19 and TRBJ1-5; tentatively, D is TRBD1 (6 bases). With 5 bases removed from V and 5 bases from J, the gap between germline ends came to 16 bases. Germline V gene lookup returns CDR1 LNHDA and CDR2 SQIVND (reference sequence). The CDR3 has 15 residues. Full variable domain (missing parts from reference TRBV19 and TRBJ1-5): DGGITQSPKYLFRKEGQNVTLSCEQNLNHDAMYWYRQDPGQGLRLIYYSQIVNDFQKGDIAEGYSVSREKKESFPLTVTSAQKNPTAFYLCASSSPQGRDQPQHFGDGTRLSIL.

The V call is TRBV10-3, the J call TRBJ2-7; 9 bases align to TRBD1. The CDR3 is made up of 14 amino acids. The V gene end was trimmed by 2 bases and the J gene end by 3 bases; junction bases not matched to a gene: 2. Germline loops: CDR1 ENHRY, CDR2 SYGVKD. The CDR3 loop reads CAISEGGQGYEQYF. In DNA, the CDR3 is TGTGCCATCAGTGAGGGGGGACAGGGCTACGAGCAGTACTTC.

V is TRBV9 and J is TRBJ2-1; 10 nucleotides agree with TRBD2. Losses at the gene ends were 1 base for V and 4 bases for J; bases not matched to a gene: 5. The CDR3 consists of 16 residues. Germline loops: CDR1 SGDLS, CDR2 YYNGEE. CDR3 DNA: TGTGCCAGCAGCGTACGCCTAGCGGGGGATTACAATGAGCAGTTCTTC. Amino acid sequence: CASSVRLAGDYNEQFF.